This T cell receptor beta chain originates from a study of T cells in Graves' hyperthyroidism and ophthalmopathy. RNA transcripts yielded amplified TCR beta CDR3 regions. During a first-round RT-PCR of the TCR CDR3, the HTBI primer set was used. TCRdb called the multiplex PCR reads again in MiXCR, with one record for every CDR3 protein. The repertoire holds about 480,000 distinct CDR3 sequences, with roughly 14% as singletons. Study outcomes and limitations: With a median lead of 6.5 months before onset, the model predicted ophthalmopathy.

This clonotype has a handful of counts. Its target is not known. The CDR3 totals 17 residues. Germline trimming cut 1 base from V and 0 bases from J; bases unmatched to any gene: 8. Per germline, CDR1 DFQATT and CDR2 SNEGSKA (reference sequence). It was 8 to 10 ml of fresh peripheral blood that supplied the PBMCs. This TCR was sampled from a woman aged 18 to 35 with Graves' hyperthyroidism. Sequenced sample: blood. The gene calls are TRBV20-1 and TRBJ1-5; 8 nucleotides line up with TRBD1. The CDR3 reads CSARGRTGGYSNQPQHF. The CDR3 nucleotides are TGCAGTGCTAGAGGTCGAACAGGGGGATATAGCAATCAGCCCCAGCATTTT.